The 10 T cell receptor beta chains in this list originate from one sample, sequenced in a study of circulating and synovial CD4+ cells in juvenile arthritis (dated 2014 in TCRdb). Libraries were prepared through the immunoSEQ multiplex PCR assay. The table comes from immuneACCESS by way of TCRdb, which keeps in-frame sequences with V and J called. Part of the clones is missing from these tables; in studies checked, under half for an unresolved V gene and the rest for unknown reasons. The sample profile shows about 35,000 clones; 90% to 95% of them were found once. The top ten hold around 0.17% of the sample. Sequencing input: CD4+ T cells from blood. All receptors come from a human donor with juvenile idiopathic arthritis.

The V gene is TRBV28, the J gene TRBJ2-7, with 8 bases lining up with TRBD2. The germline gives CDR1 MDHEN, CDR2 SYDVKM. This CDR3 spans 17 amino acids. The junction had 13 bases not matched to a gene; V was cut back by 3 bases and J by 3 bases. CDR3: CASSFTGQGLGDYEQYF. Here the CDR3 DNA reads TGTGCCAGCAGTTTTACAGGGCAGGGACTAGGGGACTACGAGCAGTACTTC.

The rearrangement uses TRBV7-9 and TRBJ1-2, with D possibly being TRBD1 (5 bases). Between the trimmed V and J ends, which lost 6 bases and 4 bases, there was a span of 9 bases. Germline-derived CDR1 and CDR2 are SEHNR and FQNEAQ (reference sequence). There are 12 residues in the CDR3. In nucleotides, the CDR3 is TGTGCCAGCAGTCCAGGGTCCTATGGCTACACCTTC. As protein: CASSPGSYGYTF. The full variable domain, rest sourced from reference TRBV7-9 and TRBJ1-2, is DTGVSQNPRHKITKRGQNVTFRCDPISEHNRLYWYRQTLGQGPEFLTYFQNEAQLEKSRLLSDRFSAERPKGSFSTLEIQRTEQGDSAMYLCASSPGSYGYTFGSGTRLTVV.

The chain links TRBV7-9 to TRBJ2-3, with TRBD1 identical over 8 bases. Per the germline V gene, CDR1 is SEHNR and CDR2 is FQNEAQ (reference sequence). CDR3 length: 15 amino acids. J was trimmed by 0 bases and V by 4 bases; bases with no gene match: 3. The CDR3 coding sequence is TGTGCCAGCAGCTCAGGGGGCCCTAGCACAGATACGCAGTATTTT. Protein product: CASSSGGPSTDTQYF. Together with reference TRBV7-9 and TRBJ2-3, the CDR3 gives the full variable domain: DTGVSQNPRHKITKRGQNVTFRCDPISEHNRLYWYRQTLGQGPEFLTYFQNEAQLEKSRLLSDRFSAERPKGSFSTLEIQRTEQGDSAMYLCASSSGGPSTDTQYFGPGTRLTVL.

The chain is built from TRBV6-5 and TRBJ2-1; 8 nucleotides agree with TRBD1. The V gene end was trimmed by 6 bases and the J gene end by 4 bases; junction bases not matched to a gene: 8. The CDR3 runs 15 residues. The germline gives CDR1 MNHEY, CDR2 SVGAGI. The CDR3: CASRDGQGAYNEQFF. CDR3 nucleotide sequence: TGTGCCAGCAGGGATGGACAGGGAGCGTACAATGAGCAGTTCTTC.

This chain joins TRBV2 and TRBJ2-5, with 12 bases matching TRBD2. V shed 6 bases, J shed 8 bases, and the junction held 4 bases outside the gene matches. The CDR3 loop spans 13 amino acids. The germline CDR1 and CDR2 sequences are SNHLY and FYNNEI. The CDR3 here is CASRELAGGTQYF. The CDR3 nucleotides read TGTGCCAGCAGGGAACTAGCGGGGGGAACCCAGTACTTC.

This sequence joins TRBV5-1 and TRBJ2-3, with D perhaps TRBD2 (5 bases). The CDR3 sequence is 16 residues long. Germline V lookup: CDR1 SGHRS, CDR2 YFSETQ. V lost 1 base to trimming and J lost 1 base, with 13 bases between them. CDR3 DNA: TGCGCCAGCAGCTTGACCAGCGGAGGTCGCACAGATACGCAGTATTTT. It codes for CASSLTSGGRTDTQYF.

The V call is TRBV11-2, the J call TRBJ2-1, with 7 bases identical to TRBD1. This CDR3 spans 18 amino acids. Germline V gene lookup returns CDR1 SGHAT and CDR2 FQNNGV. The ends lost 7 bases at V and 7 bases at J; junction bases unmatched: 22. DNA for the CDR3: TGTGCCAGCACCTTTCCCTGGGGCGCGAGGGGGCCCTCAAATGAGCAGTTCTTC. It is translated as CASTFPWGARGPSNEQFF.

The chain combines TRBV4-2 with TRBJ1-3; D may be TRBD1 (6 bases). V was cut by 1 base and J by 8 bases, with 42 bases left in between. The CDR3 sequence is 24 residues long. Germline loops: CDR1 LGHNA, CDR2 YNFKEQ. The DNA for the CDR3 is TGTGCCAGCAGCCAAGCAGCATGGGTGGGTACTGGTCCCGGCGTGGGGGCGCCGCCGGACACCATATATTTT. This translates into CASSQAAWVGTGPGVGAPPDTIYF.

CDR3 sequence (DNA): TGTGCCTGGAGTGCCGGGACACTCCATGGCTACACCTTC. Amino acid sequence: CAWSAGTLHGYTF. V usage is TRBV30 and J usage is TRBJ1-2, with D perhaps matching TRBD1 (6 bases). The CDR3 is 13 residues long. V lost 1 base and J lost 6, with 12 bases in between. Per germline, CDR1 GTSNPN and CDR2 SVGIG (reference sequence).

The rearrangement uses TRBV4-2 and TRBJ2-1, with TRBD2 identical over 7 bases. The CDR3 is 15 amino acids. Germline V gives CDR1 LGHNA, CDR2 YNFKEQ. With V trimmed by 1 base and J by 4 bases, 4 bases remained unmatched. The CDR3 here is CASSQGGTTYNEQFF. CDR3 nucleotides: TGTGCCAGCAGCCAAGGCGGGACTACATACAATGAGCAGTTCTTC.